These 8 T cell receptor beta chains share one sample of origin, sequenced in a study of human T cells and chemical hapten exposure (dated by TCRdb to the early 2020s). The meaning of the sample's time point label: pre-sensitization, week 0. The sample's treatment or condition label is to be understood as: therapeutic diphenylcyclopropenone sensitization with weekly scalp DPC. Library preparation was by RACE. The sample was run on a NextSeq 500. The public reads were reprocessed in TCRdb via fastp at Q25 and MiXCR, keeping in-frame beta chains. Each entry merges the rows of one CDR3 protein and shows their most common DNA and genes. In this sample the table shows 300,000 to 450,000 distinct CDR3 sequences, 5% to 6.5% of which occur a single time. The ten largest account for just over 2.5% of the sample. Sequenced here: whole blood, sampled in connection with sensitization to the hapten diphenylcyclopropenone (DPC). Every receptor here comes from a woman aged 45-60 years with alopecia areata. Some clones in this sample may be carry-over from other donors' samples.

This clonotype was counted ten times or more. The rearrangement joins TRBV30 to TRBJ1-5, with a weak D call TRBD1 (5 bases). Germline values: CDR1 GTSNPN, CDR2 SVGIG (reference sequence). V gave up 0 bases and J gave up 2 bases, with 11 bases separating them. CDR3 size: 15 residues. CDR3 in amino acids: CAWSVGGVGNQPQHF. The DNA of the CDR3 is TGTGCCTGGAGTGTTGGGGGAGTGGGCAATCAGCCCCAGCATTTT.

This chain links TRBV4-1 with TRBJ2-1; TRBD2 agrees at 10 bases. Per germline, CDR1 MGHRA and CDR2 YSYEKL. This CDR3 region has 16 residues. With 2 bases clipped from V and 10 bases from J, the junction kept 11 bases outside the gene matches. The CDR3 loop is CASSQTPAGGSREQFF. The CDR3, as DNA: TGCGCCAGCAGCCAAACCCCAGCGGGGGGGTCGCGCGAGCAGTTCTTC.

The rearrangement links TRBV29-1 to TRBJ2-3; TRBD2 agrees at 13 bases. In germline, CDR1 is SQVTM, CDR2 ANQGSEA. J lost 2 bases, V lost 6 bases, and 5 bases had no gene match. There are 15 residues in the CDR3. For the CDR3, the DNA is TGCAGCGTGGAGGGGACTAGCGGGAACACAGATACGCAGTATTTT. It translates to CSVEGTSGNTDTQYF.

This clonotype was detected many times. The chain employs TRBV5-6 and TRBJ2-3, with TRBD2 matching 11 bases. This CDR3 has 17 amino acids. Germline V gene lookup returns CDR1 SGHDT and CDR2 YYEEEE. The ends lost 1 base at V and 1 base at J; junction bases unmatched: 5. The CDR3 here is CASSLTGTSGRTDTQYF. CDR3 sequence (DNA): TGTGCCAGCAGCTTGACCGGGACTAGCGGCCGCACAGATACGCAGTATTTT.

The chain uses TRBV6-2 or TRBV6-3 and TRBJ2-3; 8 bases match TRBD2. Germline V lookup: CDR1 MNHEY, CDR2 SVGEGT. V was pared by 0 bases and J by 4 bases, with 3 bases of the junction left unmatched. The CDR3 is made up of 15 amino acids. The CDR3 bases are TGTGCCAGCAGTTACTCCGGGAGGGCCGCAGATACGCAGTATTTT. This translates into CASSYSGRAADTQYF.

This clonotype has a handful of counts. J is TRBJ1-2 and V is TRBV6-5; 9 nucleotides line up with TRBD1. V was pared by 5 bases and J by 6 bases, with 4 bases of the junction left unmatched. CDR1 is MNHEY, CDR2 SVGAGI, per germline. This CDR3 contains 13 residues. The CDR3 DNA follows: TGTGCCAGCAGTGGCACAGGGGGCCATGGCTACACCTTC. Translated, it gives CASSGTGGHGYTF.

The sample holds a few counts of this clonotype. The V gene is TRBV29-1, the J gene TRBJ1-2, with a weak D call TRBD1 (6 bases). Germline loops: CDR1 SQVTM, CDR2 ANQGSEA. The V end lost 3 bases, the J end lost 8 bases, and 10 bases lay between the germline ends. CDR3 size: 11 residues. CDR3 protein: CSVDRGWGYTF. CDR3 coding DNA: TGCAGCGTTGACAGGGGCTGGGGCTACACCTTC.

This clonotype has more than one count but fewer than ten. The chain combines TRBV7-8 with TRBJ2-3; the match to TRBD2 covers 7 bases. The CDR3 is 17 residues long. CDR1 is SGHVS and CDR2 is FQNEAQ in the germline V gene. Germline trimming cut 0 bases from V and 6 bases from J; bases unmatched to any gene: 12. The chain's CDR3 is CASSLAGFRGRSDTQYF. As DNA, the CDR3 is TGTGCCAGCAGCTTAGCCGGTTTCCGCGGGAGAAGCGATACGCAGTATTTT.